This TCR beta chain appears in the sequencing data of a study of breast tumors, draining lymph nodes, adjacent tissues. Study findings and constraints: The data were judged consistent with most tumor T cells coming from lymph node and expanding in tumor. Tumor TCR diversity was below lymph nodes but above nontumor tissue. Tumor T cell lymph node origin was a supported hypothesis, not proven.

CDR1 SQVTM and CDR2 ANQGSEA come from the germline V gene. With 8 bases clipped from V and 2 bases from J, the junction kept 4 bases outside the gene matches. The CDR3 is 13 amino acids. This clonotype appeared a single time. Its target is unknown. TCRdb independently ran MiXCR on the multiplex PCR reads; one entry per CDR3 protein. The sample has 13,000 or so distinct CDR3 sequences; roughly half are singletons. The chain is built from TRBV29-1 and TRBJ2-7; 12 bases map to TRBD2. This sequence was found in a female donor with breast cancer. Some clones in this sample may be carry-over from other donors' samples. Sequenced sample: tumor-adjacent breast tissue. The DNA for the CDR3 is TGCAGCTCCTGGACTAGCGGGACCTACGAGCAGTACTTC. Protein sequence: CSSWTSGTYEQYF.